These T cell receptor beta chains were read from a single sample in a study of cytomegalovirus exposure and HLA in healthy donors. Generated by immunoSEQ multiplex PCR, the TCRdb table keeps only in-frame clones and is missing some. The sample table includes 80,000 or so clones. Sequencing was performed on PBMCs. The origin of the receptors is a man aged 50-60 years in good health and CMV-seropositive. Each CDR3 is given with its conserved first and last residue. Fields, in order: D gene, J gene, CDR3 length, V gene, CDR3 DNA, CDR3 protein. D genes are given only for firm matches.

. | TRBJ1-2 | 13 | TRBV5-5 | TGTGCCAGCAGCTTGGACCCTCCCGCGTCAACCCTCTTC | CASSLDPPASTLF
. | TRBJ1-2 | 14 | TRBV4-1 | TGCGCCAGCAGCCAAGGGGGGGGTTTCTATGGCTACACCTTC | CASSQGGGFYGYTF
TRBD2 | TRBJ2-7 | 15 | TRBV4-1 | TGCGCCAGCAGCCAAGAAAGCGGGACCCTCTACGAGCAGTACTTC | CASSQESGTLYEQYF
TRBD1 | TRBJ1-5 | 16 | TRBV5-5 | TGTGCCAGCAGCTTGGAGGGACAGGGGTTGGGCCAGCCCCAGCATTTT | CASSLEGQGLGQPQHF
. | TRBJ2-3 | 14 | TRBV7-9 | TGTGCCAGCAGCTTAGACGGAGTTACAGATACGCAGTATTTT | CASSLDGVTDTQYF
TRBD1 | TRBJ2-7 | 15 | TRBV2 | TGTGCCAGCAGAGACATGGGACAGGGGGCCTACGAGCAGTACTTC | CASRDMGQGAYEQYF
. | TRBJ1-3 | 15 | TRBV5-1 | TGCGCCAGCAGCCCGGGTTTTAGCTCTGGAAACACCATATATTTT | CASSPGFSSGNTIYF
TRBD1 | TRBJ2-5 | 16 | TRBV6-4 | TGTGCCAGCAGCTCCGCCCCAGGGGGCAATTCAGAGACCCAGTACTTC | CASSSAPGGNSETQYF
TRBD1 | TRBJ2-5 | 16 | TRBV18 | TGTGCCAGCTCTCCAAACGTCCGGACAGGGGAAGAGACCCAGTACTTC | CASSPNVRTGEETQYF
TRBD2 | TRBJ2-1 | 18 | TRBV18 | TGTGCCAGCTCACCCCCGAGAGGGCGGGAGGGCCAGTACAATGAGCAGTTCTTC | CASSPPRGREGQYNEQFF
. | TRBJ1-1 | 16 | TRBV6-5 | TGTGCCAGCAGTTTAACACCCCGGGACAAGAACACTGAAGCTTTCTTT | CASSLTPRDKNTEAFF
. | TRBJ1-1 | 14 | TRBV7-9 | TGTGCCAGCAGCTCAAGACAACTGGGCACTGAAGCTTTCTTT | CASSSRQLGTEAFF
TRBD1 | TRBJ2-7 | 14 | TRBV6-5 | TGTGCCAGCAGTTACGGCAGGGGGTGGTACGAGCAGTACTTC | CASSYGRGWYEQYF
TRBD1 | TRBJ2-1 | 17 | TRBV7-7 | TGTGCCAGCAGCTTAATGAGTCGTGGACAGGGGGTGAATGAGCAGTTCTTC | CASSLMSRGQGVNEQFF
. | TRBJ2-2 | 15 | TRBV19 | TGTGCCAGTAGCACCGGGACATCAAACACCGGGGAGCTGTTTTTT | CASSTGTSNTGELFF
. | TRBJ2-3 | 15 | TRBV6-5 | TGTGCCAGCAGTTACGAGGCGGGGCGCACAGATACGCAGTATTTT | CASSYEAGRTDTQYF
. | TRBJ1-1 | 13 | TRBV6-5 | TGTGCCAGCAGTTACACCGGGAACACTGAAGCTTTCTTT | CASSYTGNTEAFF
. | TRBJ1-1 | 15 | TRBV6-1 | TGTGCCAGCACCCCCTCCGAGAAGAGGAACACTGAAGCTTTCTTT | CASTPSEKRNTEAFF
. | TRBJ1-1 | 15 | TRBV28 | TGTGCCAGCAGTCGAACCCGGAGGGCTAACACTGAAGCTTTCTTT | CASSRTRRANTEAFF
. | TRBJ2-5 | 15 | TRBV11-3 | TGTGCCAGCAGCTTTGGGCAGGGAGGCGAAGAGACCCAGTACTTC | CASSFGQGGEETQYF
. | TRBJ1-2 | 14 | TRBV9 | TGTGCCAGCAGCGTAGGCCAGGGTGTCGGTGGCTACACCTTC | CASSVGQGVGGYTF
TRBD2 | TRBJ2-3 | 18 | TRBV19 | TGTGTCTCTAGGAAGTTGGAGGGTCTAGCGGTTAGCACAGATACGCAGTATTTT | CVSRKLEGLAVSTDTQYF
. | TRBJ1-2 | 10 | TRBV30 | TGTGCCTGTCGAGGGGGTGGCTACACCTTC | CACRGGGYTF
TRBD1 | TRBJ2-3 | 14 | TRBV28 | TGTGCCAGCATTACAGGGGGCCATACAGATACGCAGTATTTT | CASITGGHTDTQYF
. | TRBJ1-1 | 13 | TRBV9 | TGTGCCAGCAGCGTTTCCGCGGACACTGAAGCTTTCTTT | CASSVSADTEAFF
TRBD2 | TRBJ2-3 | 17 | TRBV5-1 | TGCGCCAGCAGCTCGATCCCGCGGGGACTAGATGCAGATACGCAGTATTTT | CASSSIPRGLDADTQYF
TRBD1 | TRBJ1-4 | 15 | TRBV30 | TGTGCCTGGAGCGTCTTGGACAGGGTACGGGAAAAACTGTTTTTT | CAWSVLDRVREKLFF
TRBD1 | TRBJ1-5 | 14 | TRBV28 | TGTGCCAGCAGTGGGGACAGGCGAGATCAGCCCCAGCATTTT | CASSGDRRDQPQHF
TRBD1 | TRBJ1-1 | 14 | TRBV30 | TGTGCCTTCCATTCGGGACAGGGGGCCTCTGAAGCTTTCTTT | CAFHSGQGASEAFF
TRBD1 | TRBJ2-7 | 13 | TRBV2 | TGTGCCAGCGGAAGCGGACAGGGAAGCGAGCAGTACTTC | CASGSGQGSEQYF
. | TRBJ1-5 | 13 | TRBV7-9 | TGTGCCAGCAGCCCGTCGGGTGGTCAGCCCCAGCATTTT | CASSPSGGQPQHF
TRBD1 | TRBJ1-1 | 14 | TRBV27 | TGTGCCAGCAGTTTTGGGACAGGGCTCACTGAAGCTTTCTTT | CASSFGTGLTEAFF
TRBD1 | TRBJ2-7 | 14 | TRBV10-3 | TGTGCCATCAGTGAGTCGACAGGGTCCTACGAGCAGTACTTC | CAISESTGSYEQYF
TRBD1 | TRBJ2-1 | 15 | TRBV18 | TGTGCCAGCTCACCAGACAGGGGCCCCTACAATGAGCAGTTCTTC | CASSPDRGPYNEQFF
TRBD1 | TRBJ1-4 | 14 | TRBV15 | TGTGCCACCAGCCTGACAGGGACTAATGAAAAACTGTTTTTT | CATSLTGTNEKLFF
. | TRBJ1-2 | 12 | TRBV6-1 | TGTGCCACCCTAGCAGTTAACTATGGCTACACCTTC | CATLAVNYGYTF